These T cell receptor beta chains were read from a single sample in a study of cytomegalovirus exposure and HLA in healthy donors. Here immunoSEQ multiplex PCR was the method, and the copy in TCRdb shows in-frame clones only, minus some. The table has more than 80,000 clones, just under 80% seen once. The sample was PBMCs. Every receptor here comes from a woman in her thirties or forties in good health and CMV-seropositive. CDR3s include the opening cysteine and the closing phenylalanine or tryptophan. D genes are given only for firm matches. Not every row has a clone size; where given, it reads once, few, many or a size class.

abundance | len | d_gene | j_gene | v_gene | CDR3aa | CDR3nt
NA | 16 | TRBD2 | TRBJ2-2 | TRBV30 | CAWSVILAGGTGELFF | TGTGCCTGGAGTGTAATACTAGCGGGAGGGACCGGGGAGCTGTTTTTT
NA | 14 | NA | TRBJ2-3 | TRBV30 | CAWGSLELTSTQYF | TGTGCCTGGGGGAGTCTGGAGCTCACCTCGACGCAGTATTTT
NA | 15 | TRBD2 | TRBJ2-1 | TRBV19 | CASSISSGSVDEQFF | TGTGCCAGTAGTATCTCTAGCGGGAGTGTAGATGAGCAGTTCTTC
NA | 17 | TRBD2 | TRBJ2-1 | TRBV27 | CASSSPSQRGSYNEQFF | TGTGCCAGCAGTTCCCCCTCGCAGCGGGGCTCCTACAATGAGCAGTTCTTC
NA | 15 | NA | TRBJ1-3 | TRBV5-1 | CASSYLQGSGNTIYF | TGCGCCAGCAGCTACCTACAGGGCTCTGGAAACACCATATATTTT
NA | 16 | TRBD2 | TRBJ2-1 | TRBV7-9 | CASSLTGTSGLNEQFF | TGTGCCAGCAGCCTGACCGGGACTAGCGGGCTGAATGAGCAGTTCTTC
NA | 14 | NA | TRBJ2-2 | TRBV29-1 | CSVSGLTDTGELFF | TGCAGCGTCTCAGGGTTAACGGACACCGGGGAGCTGTTTTTT
NA | 14 | TRBD1 | TRBJ2-7 | TRBV5-1 | CASRTGQGIPEQYF | TGCGCCAGCCGAACGGGACAGGGTATTCCCGAGCAGTACTTC
NA | 13 | TRBD1 | TRBJ2-7 | TRBV6-1 | CASSETGVYEQYF | TGTGCCAGCTCCGAGACAGGGGTGTACGAGCAGTACTTC
NA | 13 | NA | TRBJ1-2 | TRBV5-1 | CASSLNGDYGYTF | TGCGCCAGCAGCTTGAACGGGGACTATGGCTACACCTTC
NA | 16 | TRBD2 | TRBJ2-5 | TRBV27 | CASSLFGRVGQETQYF | TGTGCCAGCAGTTTATTTGGGAGGGTGGGGCAAGAGACCCAGTACTTC
NA | 13 | NA | TRBJ1-4 | TRBV5-1 | CASSEVGAEKLFF | TGCGCCAGCAGCGAGGTAGGGGCTGAAAAACTGTTTTTT
NA | 15 | NA | TRBJ2-7 | TRBV27 | CASSPSVAGIYEQYF | TGTGCCAGCAGTCCATCTGTTGCGGGGATCTACGAGCAGTACTTC
few | 13 | NA | TRBJ1-1 | TRBV29-1 | CSAVAAERTEAFF | TGCAGCGCTGTGGCGGCAGAAAGGACTGAAGCTTTCTTT
NA | 16 | TRBD2 | TRBJ2-7 | TRBV7-2 | CASSLVGGRPSYEQYF | TGTGCCAGCAGCTTAGTAGGCGGGAGGCCCTCCTACGAGCAGTACTTC
NA | 14 | NA | TRBJ2-3 | TRBV5-4 | CASSLWRETDTQYF | TGTGCCAGCAGCTTGTGGCGGGAAACAGATACGCAGTATTTT
NA | 15 | TRBD1 | TRBJ2-7 | TRBV6-5 | CASSILPGQEYEQYF | TGTGCCAGCAGTATTCTCCCGGGACAGGAATACGAGCAGTACTTC
NA | 15 | NA | TRBJ2-7 | TRBV18 | CASSPPNGVNYEQYF | TGTGCCAGCTCACCACCGAACGGAGTAAACTACGAGCAGTACTTC
NA | 13 | NA | TRBJ1-2 | TRBV5-4 | CASSSNRVDGYTF | TGTGCCAGCAGCTCAAACAGGGTAGATGGCTACACCTTC
NA | 15 | NA | TRBJ1-3 | TRBV5-1 | CASSLAGGAGNTIYF | TGCGCCAGCAGCTTGGCCGGGGGGGCTGGAAACACCATATATTTT
NA | 16 | TRBD2 | TRBJ2-1 | TRBV7-8 | CASSKGLAGGRNEQFF | TGTGCCAGCAGCAAGGGACTAGCGGGAGGTCGCAATGAGCAGTTCTTC
NA | 13 | NA | TRBJ1-2 | TRBV5-4 | CASSSGVSGGYTF | TGTGCCAGCAGCTCCGGAGTAAGTGGGGGCTACACCTTC
once | 15 | NA | TRBJ2-6 | TRBV4-1 | CASSSYGSGANVLTF | TGCGCCAGCAGCTCGTACGGCTCTGGGGCCAACGTCCTGACTTTC